The 4 T cell receptor beta chains listed next were all sequenced from one sample in a study of blood T cell repertoires in COVID-19. Sequencing was performed with immunoSEQ multiplex PCR; in TCRdb, only in-frame clones are kept and a portion is missing. This table holds approximately 220,000 clones, roughly four fifths found once. Sequences were obtained from PBMCs or T cells enriched from blood (not recorded which). These receptors all come from a woman aged 40 to 49 who had been exposed to COVID-19.

V usage is TRBV5-5 and J usage is TRBJ1-4, with 8 bases fitting TRBD1. Germline loops: CDR1 SGHKS, CDR2 YYEKEE (reference sequence). Trimming at V came to 2 bases and at J to 8 bases, leaving 5 bases not matched to a gene. This CDR3 has 14 amino acids. In nucleotides, the CDR3 is TGTGCCAGCAGCTTAACGGGACAGGTGGAAAAACTGTTTTTT. Amino acids: CASSLTGQVEKLFF.

This rearrangement joins TRBV7-3 to TRBJ2-3, with 7 bases lining up with TRBD1. This CDR3 has 15 amino acids. Germline V CDR1 and CDR2: SGHTA, FQGTGA. V lost 5 bases, J lost 2 bases, and 7 bases stayed unmatched. CDR3 amino acids: CASSPQGSHTDTQYF. In nucleotides, the CDR3 is TGTGCCAGCAGCCCACAGGGGAGCCACACAGATACGCAGTATTTT.

V and J are TRBV19 and TRBJ2-3; no clear D gene. Trimming shortened V by 5 bases and J by 0 bases, and 9 bases separated the two germline ends. The CDR3 extends over 14 amino acids. Germline V gene sequence: CDR1 LNHDA, CDR2 SQIVND (reference sequence). The CDR3 spells CASSPLTSTDTQYF. CDR3 bases: TGTGCCAGTAGTCCCCTAACTAGCACAGATACGCAGTATTTT.

V usage is TRBV4-3 and J usage is TRBJ1-6; D is possibly TRBD1 (5 bases). CDR1 and CDR2 (germline): LGHNA, YSLEER. V gave up 3 bases and J gave up 0 bases, with 21 bases separating them. The CDR3 is made up of 20 amino acids. CDR3 protein: CASSQGDGRRGSSYNSPLHF. Here the CDR3 DNA reads TGCGCCAGCAGCCAGGGCGATGGACGGCGGGGGAGCTCCTATAATTCACCCCTCCACTTT.